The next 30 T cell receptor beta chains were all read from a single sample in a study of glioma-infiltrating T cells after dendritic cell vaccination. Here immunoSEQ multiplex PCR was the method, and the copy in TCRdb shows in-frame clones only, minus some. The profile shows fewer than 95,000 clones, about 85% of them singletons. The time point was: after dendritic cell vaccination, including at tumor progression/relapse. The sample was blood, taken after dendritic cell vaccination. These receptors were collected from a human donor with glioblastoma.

The CDR3 is CASRRLTSGRTDTQYF. The CDR3 DNA reads as TGTGCCAGCAGGCGCCTGACTAGCGGGAGGACAGATACGCAGTATTTT. The chain carries TRBV27 and TRBJ2-3; 13 positions agree with TRBD2. The germline V gene encodes CDR1 MNHEY and CDR2 SMNVEV (reference sequence). V lost 6 bases, J lost 3 bases, and 6 bases stayed unmatched. The CDR3 is 16 residues long.

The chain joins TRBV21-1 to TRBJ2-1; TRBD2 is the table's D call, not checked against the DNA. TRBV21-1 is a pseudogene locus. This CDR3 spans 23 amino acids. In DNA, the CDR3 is TGTGCCAGCAGCAAAGCCTGGGGTAGGAGCGGGAGGGCCCAAAAGTTCTCCTACAATGAGCAGTTCTTC. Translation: CASSKAWGRSGRAQKFSYNEQFF.

CDR3 DNA: TGTGCCAGCAGCTCGGACAGGGCTTACACCTTC. Translating gives CASSSDRAYTF. The gene calls are TRBV7-2 and TRBJ1-2; 8 bases line up with TRBD1. Germline CDR1 is SGHTA and CDR2 is FQGNSA. There are 11 residues in the CDR3. Trimming at V came to 4 bases and at J to 11 bases, leaving 3 bases not matched to a gene.

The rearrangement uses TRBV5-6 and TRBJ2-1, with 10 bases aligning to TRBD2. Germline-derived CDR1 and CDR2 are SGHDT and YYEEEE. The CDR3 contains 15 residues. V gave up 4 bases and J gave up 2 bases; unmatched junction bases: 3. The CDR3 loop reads CASSRTSGPYNEQFF. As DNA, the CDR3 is TGTGCCAGCAGCCGGACTAGCGGTCCCTACAATGAGCAGTTCTTC.

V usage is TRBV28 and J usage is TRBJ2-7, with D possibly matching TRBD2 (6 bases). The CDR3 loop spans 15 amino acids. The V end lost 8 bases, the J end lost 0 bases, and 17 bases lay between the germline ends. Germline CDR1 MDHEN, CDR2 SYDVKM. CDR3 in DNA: TGTGCCAGCTGCAAGTTGGGAGGACACTCCTACGAGCAGTACTTC. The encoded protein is CASCKLGGHSYEQYF.

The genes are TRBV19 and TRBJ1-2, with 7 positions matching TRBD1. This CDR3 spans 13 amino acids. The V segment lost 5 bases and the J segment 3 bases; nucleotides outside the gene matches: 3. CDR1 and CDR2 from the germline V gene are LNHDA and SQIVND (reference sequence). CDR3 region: CASSPDRDYGYTF. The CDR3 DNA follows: TGTGCCAGTAGTCCTGACAGGGACTATGGCTACACCTTC.

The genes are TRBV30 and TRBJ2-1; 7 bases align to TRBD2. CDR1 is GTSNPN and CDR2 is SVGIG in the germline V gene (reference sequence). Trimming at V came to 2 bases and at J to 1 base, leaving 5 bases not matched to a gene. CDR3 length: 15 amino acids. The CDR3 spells CAWSKRDLSYNEQFF. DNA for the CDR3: TGTGCCTGGAGTAAGCGGGACCTATCCTACAATGAGCAGTTCTTC.

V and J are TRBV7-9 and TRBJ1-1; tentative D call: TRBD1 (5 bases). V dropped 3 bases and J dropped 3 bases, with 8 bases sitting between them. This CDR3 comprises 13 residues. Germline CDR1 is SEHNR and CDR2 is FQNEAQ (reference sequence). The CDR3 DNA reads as TGTGCCAGCAGCTTGCGGGGGGACACTGAAGCTTTCTTT. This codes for CASSLRGDTEAFF.

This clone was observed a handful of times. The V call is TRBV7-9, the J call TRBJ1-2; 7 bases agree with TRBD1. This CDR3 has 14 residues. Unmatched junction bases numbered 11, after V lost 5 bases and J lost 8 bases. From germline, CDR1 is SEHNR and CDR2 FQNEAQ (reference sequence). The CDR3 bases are TGTGCCAGCAGCGTTACCGGGCCCAGGGGGGGCTACACCTTC. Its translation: CASSVTGPRGGYTF.

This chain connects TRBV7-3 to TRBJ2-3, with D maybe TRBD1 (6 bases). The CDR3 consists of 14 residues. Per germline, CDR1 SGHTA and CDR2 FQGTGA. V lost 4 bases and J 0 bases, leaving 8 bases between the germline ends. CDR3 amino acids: CASSWDTSTDTQYF. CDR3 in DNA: TGTGCCAGCAGCTGGGACACTAGCACAGATACGCAGTATTTT. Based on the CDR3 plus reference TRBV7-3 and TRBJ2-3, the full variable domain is GAGVSQTPSNKVTEKGKYVELRCDPISGHTALYWYRQSLGQGPEFLIYFQGTGAADDSGLPNDRFFAVRPEGSVSTLKIQRTERGDSAVYLCASSWDTSTDTQYFGPGTRLTVL.

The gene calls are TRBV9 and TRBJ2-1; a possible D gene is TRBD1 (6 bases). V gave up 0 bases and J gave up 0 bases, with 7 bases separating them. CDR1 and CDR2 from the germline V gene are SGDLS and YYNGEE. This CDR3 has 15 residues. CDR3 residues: CASSVEGVSYNEQFF. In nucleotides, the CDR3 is TGTGCCAGCAGCGTAGAGGGGGTCTCCTACAATGAGCAGTTCTTC.

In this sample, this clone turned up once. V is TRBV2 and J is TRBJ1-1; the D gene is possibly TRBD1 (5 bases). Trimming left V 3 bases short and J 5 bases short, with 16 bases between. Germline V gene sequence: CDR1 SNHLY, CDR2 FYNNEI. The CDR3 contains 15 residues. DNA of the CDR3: TGTGCCAGCAGTGACGATGGGGCCATGAGGACTGAAGCTTTCTTT. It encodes CASSDDGAMRTEAFF.

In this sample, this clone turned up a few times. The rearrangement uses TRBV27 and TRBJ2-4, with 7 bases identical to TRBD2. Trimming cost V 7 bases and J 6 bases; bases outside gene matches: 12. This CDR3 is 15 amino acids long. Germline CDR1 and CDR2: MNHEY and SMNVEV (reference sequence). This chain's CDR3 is CASTSGEGRSNIQYF. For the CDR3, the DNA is TGTGCCAGCACCTCGGGGGAGGGCCGGTCAAACATTCAGTACTTC.

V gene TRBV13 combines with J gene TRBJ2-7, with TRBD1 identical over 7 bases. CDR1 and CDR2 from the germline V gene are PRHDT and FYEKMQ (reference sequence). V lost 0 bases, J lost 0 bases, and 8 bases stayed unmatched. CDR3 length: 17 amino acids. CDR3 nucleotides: TGTGCCAGCAGCTTAGGGGCTGTGGGACAGAGCTCCTACGAGCAGTACTTC. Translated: CASSLGAVGQSSYEQYF.

CDR3 nucleotide sequence: TGCGCCAGCAGTGAGTCGATACGGGTGAACACTGAAGCTTTCTTT. It codes for CASSESIRVNTEAFF. The chain is built from TRBV10-1 and TRBJ1-1; no clear D. Looked up from germline, CDR1 is WNHNN and CDR2 is SYGVQD (reference sequence). V shed 0 bases and J shed 0 bases, with 8 bases lying between them. The CDR3 runs to 15 residues.

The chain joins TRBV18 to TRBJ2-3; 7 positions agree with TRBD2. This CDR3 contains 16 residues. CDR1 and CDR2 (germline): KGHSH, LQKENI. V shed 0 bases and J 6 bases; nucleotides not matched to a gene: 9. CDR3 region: CASSPPGRGVTDTQYF. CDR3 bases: TGTGCCAGCTCACCACCGGGCCGGGGGGTAACCGATACGCAGTATTTT.

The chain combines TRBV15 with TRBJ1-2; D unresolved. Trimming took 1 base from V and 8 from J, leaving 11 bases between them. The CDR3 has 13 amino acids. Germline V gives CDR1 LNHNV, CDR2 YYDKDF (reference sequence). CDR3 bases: TGTGCCACCAGCAGAGGGGCGGGTCCCGGCTACACCTTC. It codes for CATSRGAGPGYTF.

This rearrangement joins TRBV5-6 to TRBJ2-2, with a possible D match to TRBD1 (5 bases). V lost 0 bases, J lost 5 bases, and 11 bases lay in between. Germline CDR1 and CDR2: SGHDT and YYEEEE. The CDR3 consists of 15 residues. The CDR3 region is CASSLGQLGTGELFF. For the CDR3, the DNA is TGTGCCAGCAGCTTGGGACAGCTAGGGACCGGGGAGCTGTTTTTT.

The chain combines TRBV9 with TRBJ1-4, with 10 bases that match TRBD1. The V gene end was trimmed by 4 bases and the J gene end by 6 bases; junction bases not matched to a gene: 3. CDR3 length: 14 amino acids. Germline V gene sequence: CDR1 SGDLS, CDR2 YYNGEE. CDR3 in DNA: TGTGCCAGCAGCAGACAGGGGGCCCATGAAAAACTGTTTTTT. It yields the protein CASSRQGAHEKLFF.

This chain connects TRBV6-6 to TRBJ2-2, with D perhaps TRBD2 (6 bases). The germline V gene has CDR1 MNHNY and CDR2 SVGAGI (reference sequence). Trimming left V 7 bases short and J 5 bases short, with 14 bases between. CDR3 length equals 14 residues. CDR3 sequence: CASTHPGETGELFF. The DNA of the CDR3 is TGTGCCAGCACTCATCCGGGGGAAACCGGGGAGCTGTTTTTT.

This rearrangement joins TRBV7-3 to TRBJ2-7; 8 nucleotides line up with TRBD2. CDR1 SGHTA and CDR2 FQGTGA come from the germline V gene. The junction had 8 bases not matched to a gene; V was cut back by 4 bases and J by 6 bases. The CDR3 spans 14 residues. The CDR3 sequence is CASSSGLGSAEQYF. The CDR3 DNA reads TGTGCCAGCAGCTCGGGACTAGGTTCGGCCGAGCAGTACTTC.

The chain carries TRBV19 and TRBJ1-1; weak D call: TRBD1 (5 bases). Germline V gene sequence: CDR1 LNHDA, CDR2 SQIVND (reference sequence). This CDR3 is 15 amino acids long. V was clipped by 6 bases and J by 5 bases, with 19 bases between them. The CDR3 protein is CASSPQGLVKTEAFF. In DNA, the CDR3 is TGTGCCAGTAGCCCCCAGGGCCTGGTTAAAACTGAAGCTTTCTTT.

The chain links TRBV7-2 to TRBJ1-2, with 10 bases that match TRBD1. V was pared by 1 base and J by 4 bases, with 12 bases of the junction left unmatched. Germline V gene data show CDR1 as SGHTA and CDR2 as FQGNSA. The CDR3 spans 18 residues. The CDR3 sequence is CASSLGGGGDRGAYGYTF. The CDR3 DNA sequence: TGTGCCAGCAGCTTAGGGGGCGGAGGGGACAGGGGCGCCTATGGCTACACCTTC. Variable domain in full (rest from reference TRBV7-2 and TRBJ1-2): GAGVSQSPSNKVTEKGKDVELRCDPISGHTALYWYRQSLGQGLEFLIYFQGNSAPDKSGLPSDRFSAERTGGSVSTLTIQRTQQEDSAVYLCASSLGGGGDRGAYGYTFGSGTRLTVV.

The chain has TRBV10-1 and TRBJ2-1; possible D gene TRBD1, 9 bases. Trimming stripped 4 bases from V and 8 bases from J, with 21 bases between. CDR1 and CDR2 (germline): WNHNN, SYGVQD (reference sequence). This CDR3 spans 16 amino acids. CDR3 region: CASSGPGTGTRDEQFF. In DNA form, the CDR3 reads TGCGCCAGCAGTGGGCCCGGGACAGGGACTAGGGATGAGCAGTTCTTC.

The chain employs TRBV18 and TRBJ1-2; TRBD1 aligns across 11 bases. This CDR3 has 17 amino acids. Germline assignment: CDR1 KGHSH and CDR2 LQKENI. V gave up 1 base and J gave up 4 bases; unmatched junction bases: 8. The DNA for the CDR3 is TGTGCCAGCTCACCACTGGGGACAGGGGGTAGTCCCTATGGCTACACCTTC. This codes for CASSPLGTGGSPYGYTF.

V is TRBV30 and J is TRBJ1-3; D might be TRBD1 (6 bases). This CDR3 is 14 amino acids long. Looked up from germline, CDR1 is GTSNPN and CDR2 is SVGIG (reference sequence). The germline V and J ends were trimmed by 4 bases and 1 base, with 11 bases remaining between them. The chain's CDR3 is CAWKTGPSGNTIYF. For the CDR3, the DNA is TGTGCCTGGAAAACAGGGCCGTCTGGAAACACCATATATTTT.

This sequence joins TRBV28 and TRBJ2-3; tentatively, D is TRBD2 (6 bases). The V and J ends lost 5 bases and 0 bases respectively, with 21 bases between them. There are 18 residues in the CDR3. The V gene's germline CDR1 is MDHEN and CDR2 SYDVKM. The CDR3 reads CASSPTAWTKTSTDTQYF. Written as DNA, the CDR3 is TGTGCCAGCAGTCCAACGGCCTGGACTAAGACTAGCACAGATACGCAGTATTTT. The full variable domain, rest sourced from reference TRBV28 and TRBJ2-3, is DVKVTQSSRYLVKRTGEKVFLECVQDMDHENMFWYRQDPGLGLRLIYFSYDVKMKEKGDIPEGYSVSREKKERFSLILESASTNQTSMYLCASSPTAWTKTSTDTQYFGPGTRLTVL.

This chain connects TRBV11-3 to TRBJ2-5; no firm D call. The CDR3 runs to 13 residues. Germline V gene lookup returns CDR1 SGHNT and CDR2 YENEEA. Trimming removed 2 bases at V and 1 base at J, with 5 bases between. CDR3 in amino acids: CASSLQVQETQYF. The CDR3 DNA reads TGTGCCAGCAGCTTACAGGTCCAAGAGACCCAGTACTTC.

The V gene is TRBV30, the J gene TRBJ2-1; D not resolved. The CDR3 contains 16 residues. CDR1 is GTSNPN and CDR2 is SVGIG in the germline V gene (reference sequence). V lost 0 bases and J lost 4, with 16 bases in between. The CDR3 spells CAWSVDPSSVYNEQFF. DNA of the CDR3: TGTGCCTGGAGTGTAGATCCTAGTTCGGTATACAATGAGCAGTTCTTC.

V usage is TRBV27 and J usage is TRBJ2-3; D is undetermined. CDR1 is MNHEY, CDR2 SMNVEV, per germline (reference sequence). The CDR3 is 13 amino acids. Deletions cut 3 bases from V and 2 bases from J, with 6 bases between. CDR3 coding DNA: TGTGCCAGCAGTTTCGACATCACAGATACGCAGTATTTT. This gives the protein CASSFDITDTQYF.